This T cell receptor beta chain derives from a study of PD-L1 blockade in urothelial cancer (dated by TCRdb to about 2017). Turning to the overall study: Every patient began therapy in about 2014 and was given atezolizumab 1,200 mg intravenously every 3 weeks. Patients had an ECOG performance status of 0 or 1 and had received between 0 and 3 prior chemotherapy regimens. Blood samples yielded a median of roughly 140,000 T cells and around 83,000 unique TCRs, with median clonality approximately 0.08. Pretreatment tumor samples and matched peripheral blood, collected serially before and after atezolizumab treatment, underwent TCR sequencing. Durable clinical benefit meant progression-free survival longer than 6 months, and TCR features were also tested against progression-free and overall survival. Blood samples were analyzed at 3 weeks after treatment start (second dose) and at 6 weeks after treatment start. Roughly 10 patients reached durable clinical benefit, while 20 patients did not. Somatic, immune and clinical correlates of response to PD-L1 blockade with atezolizumab in urothelial cancer were the focus of an exploratory multi-omic analysis. Twenty-nine patients had pretreatment blood TCR-seq, approximately 24 had at least one posttreatment blood collection, and approximately 24 had tumor TCR-seq. About 90% of the roughly 29 patients were identified as males with urothelial cancer of bladder origin, and a prior smoking history was reported by 18 of 29 patients. In the same patients who had TCR sequencing, pretreatment tumors also underwent whole exome sequencing and RNA sequencing. Broad study findings and their caveats: Small sample size (n ≈ 28) and many exploratory analyses mean the results are intended to be hypothesis-generating. Among patients with durable benefit, tumor-associated TCR clones showed greater expansion in peripheral blood 3 weeks after treatment started (n ≈ 20, p = 0.022). A pretreatment peripheral blood TCR clonality below the median was linked to improved progression-free and overall survival.

Trimming accounts for 4 bases at V and 4 bases at J, while the number of junction bases matched to no gene is 6. Per the germline V gene, MDHEN is the CDR1 and SYDVKM is the CDR2. Including the terminal cysteine and phenylalanine, the CDR3 comprises 15 residues. Here the CDR3 DNA is all that survives: 45 bases in frame from base 1. Each PCR received spiked-in synthetic TCR analog templates so that absolute template abundance could be estimated from read counts. TCRbeta CDR3 regions were amplified from genomic DNA with bias-controlled V and J gene primers using the immunoSEQ assay. Rearranged TCRbeta segments were sequenced at approximately 20X coverage. Concerning the study's data processing: Sequencing errors were corrected by clustering, and CDR3s were annotated against IMGT so that V, D and J genes could be assigned. Only productive TCRbeta rearrangements were used in downstream analyses, excluding out-of-frame or stop-codon sequences. To compute clonality, Shannon entropy was normalized by the log of the number of unique productive sequences and then subtracted from one. Clones differing between time points or between blood and tumor were identified using Fisher's exact test with Benjamini-Hochberg correction, with an adjusted p below 0.01 applied as the threshold. TCRdb retrieved this table from immuneACCESS and kept in-frame rearrangements only. Not all clones are present; in checked studies, unresolved V genes account for under half, and no reason is known for the remainder. From that table come the V and J calls and clone size; the DNA was used to work out D and trimming. The sample data list 90,000 or so clones, and 90% of these were observed just once. The ten largest clonotypes hold around 1.6% of the sample.

In the case of this clone: This clone's antigen is unknown. One base away there is no much larger clone; base qualities are not given.

Reading the label with the study, this specimen's time point is: pretreatment peripheral blood. The cohort comprised more than 25 patients with locally advanced or metastatic urothelial carcinoma treated at Memorial Sloan Kettering on a trial protocol. Peripheral blood mononuclear cells were collected pretreatment and during treatment, with between 1 and 8 total time points per patient. The Qiagen DNeasy Blood extraction kit was used to purify genomic DNA from total PBMCs and tumor samples. PBMCs were collected pretreatment and during treatment, and were isolated and stored as previously described.

The sequence was collected from a man aged 60-69 years with urothelial cancer. The receptor chain draws on TRBV28 and TRBJ2-7, and 11 junction bases match TRBD1. The material was PBMCs, obtained around atezolizumab (anti-PD-L1) treatment. The CDR3 amino acid sequence is: CASSSAGQGAYEQYF. The nucleotides are TGTGCCAGCAGTTCCGCAGGACAGGGGGCGTACGAGCAGTACTTC.